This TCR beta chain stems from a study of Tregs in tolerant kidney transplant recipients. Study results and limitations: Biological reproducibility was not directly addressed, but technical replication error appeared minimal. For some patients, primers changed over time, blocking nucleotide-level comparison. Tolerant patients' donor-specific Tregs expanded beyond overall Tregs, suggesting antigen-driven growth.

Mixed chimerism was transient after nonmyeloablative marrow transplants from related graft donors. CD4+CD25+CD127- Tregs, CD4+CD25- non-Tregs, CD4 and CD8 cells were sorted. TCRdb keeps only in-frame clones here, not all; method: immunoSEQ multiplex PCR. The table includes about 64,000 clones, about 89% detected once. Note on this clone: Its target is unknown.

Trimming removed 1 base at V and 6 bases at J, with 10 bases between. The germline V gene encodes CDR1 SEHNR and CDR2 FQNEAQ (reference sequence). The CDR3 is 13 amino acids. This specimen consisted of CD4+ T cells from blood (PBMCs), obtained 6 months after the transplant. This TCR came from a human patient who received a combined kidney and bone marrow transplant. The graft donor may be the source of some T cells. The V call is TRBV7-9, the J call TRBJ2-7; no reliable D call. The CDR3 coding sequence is TGTGCCAGCAGCTTAGGGGCATTGAGCGAGCAGTACTTC. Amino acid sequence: CASSLGALSEQYF.